Sequencing of this T cell receptor beta chain was carried out in a study of blood T cells in healthy people across ages. On this clonotype: Its ends do not fully match the called genes, so a read error is possible.

A sample-barcoded 5' primer and a J-beta primer mix were used in a second PCR of about 6 to 11 cycles. A single record per CDR3 protein comes from TCRdb applying MiXCR to the 5' RACE reads. Among 500,000 to 550,000 distinct CDR3 sequences listed, 24% were seen once. The V gene's germline CDR1 is SSHAT and CDR2 FNYEAQ (reference sequence). CDR3 size: 13 residues. This sample was shared with a second study, whose subject was T cells of mothers and their children.

The sequence derives from a boy aged 10-17 years in good health. The V and J genes are TRBV7-7 and TRBJ1-1, with 7 bases aligning to TRBD1. Sequences were obtained from blood. Here the CDR3 reads CASSYGTDTEAFF. In DNA, the CDR3 is TGTGCTAGCAGCTACGGGACAGACACTGAAGCTTTCTTT.